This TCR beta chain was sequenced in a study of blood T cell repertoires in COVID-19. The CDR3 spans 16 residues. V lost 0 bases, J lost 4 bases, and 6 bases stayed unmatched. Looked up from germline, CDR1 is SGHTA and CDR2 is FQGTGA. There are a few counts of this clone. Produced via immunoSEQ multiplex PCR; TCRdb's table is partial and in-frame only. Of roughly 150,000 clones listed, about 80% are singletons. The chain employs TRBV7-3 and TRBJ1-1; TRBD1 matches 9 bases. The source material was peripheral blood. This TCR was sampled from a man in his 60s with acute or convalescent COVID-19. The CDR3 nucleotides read TGTGCCAGCAGCTTAACTGGCGGGACAGGGTCCACTGAAGCTTTCTTT. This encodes CASSLTGGTGSTEAFF.